The entry below describes one TCR beta chain. Its antigen is unknown. No qualities accompany the bases; no much larger clone lies one base away. V lost 2 bases and J lost 4 bases; the stretch between them is 14 bases long. From a lookup of the germline V gene (reference sequence), CDR1 and CDR2 are SEHNR and FQNEAQ. Inclusive of the bounding cysteine and phenylalanine, the CDR3 is 15 residues long. The retained sequence is limited to the CDR3, 45 bases, with the frame set at the first base. This sample is part of a study of T cell responses to AZD1222 COVID-19 vaccine (dated by TCRdb to the early 2020s). Looking at the study overall: AZD1222 recipients given second doses at about 4 weeks or at about 12 weeks were pooled, since spike-specific TCR depth and breadth were not found to differ between the two schedules. Trial participants were enrolled into age subgroups of 18-55, 56-69 and 70-plus years, which contained 148, 28 and 57 TCR-sequenced participants, respectively. TCR sequencing was performed for about 250 trial participants, of whom about 210 were given two doses of AZD1222 and 26 were given two doses of MenACWY control vaccine.

The CDR3 regions of human TCRbeta chains were analyzed by immunosequencing. The authors' analysis ran thus. Repertoire TCRs were matched against a reference library of SARS-CoV-2-specific TCRs generated with the MIRA antigen-specificity platform. Breadth was defined as the fraction of unique TCRs that were SARS-CoV-2-associated, and depth was defined as the fraction of total T cells that were SARS-CoV-2-associated. Using the MIRA data, every spike-specific TCR was mapped to the spike region that the TCR reacted to and assigned to either a CD4 or a CD8 class. Log10-transformed breadth and depth values were compared by one-way ANOVA with Sidak's multiple comparisons tests. The clones in this table, taken by TCRdb from immuneACCESS, are in-frame only. Not every clone is retained; where verified, under half of the shortfall comes from an unresolved V gene, and the cause of the rest is unknown. V and J calls and clone size come straight from that table; D and trimming were deduced from the DNA. For this sample the table gives approximately 130,000 clones, of which 93% were detected only once. Jointly, the top ten make up roughly 0.96% of the sample.

Overall study outcomes, separate from this receptor: The 56-69-year group was small, and its depth increase did not reach significance, likely because of low power. After two AZD1222 doses, spike-specific TCR breadth and depth were significantly higher than at day 0 and than in MenACWY recipients. Participants were mostly white British and included more females than males, and it was suggested by the authors that clonal diversity may have been underestimated. Reportedly, close to half of the unique spike-specific TCRs recognized epitopes lying outside the regions that are mutated in the B.1.351 and B.1.1.7 variants. Conclusions about previously exposed vaccinees were limited because only 6 or 7 AZD1222 recipients were SARS-CoV-2 seropositive at baseline. No day 14 peak-response samples were available, so repertoires were characterized only after the peak T cell response. The whole spike protein was spanned by vaccine-associated CD4 TCRs, and dominant responses were seen in regions 160-218 and 743-854.

This specimen's time point label, interpreted: baseline before first vaccination. The vaccinee samples were drawn from two UK trials, COV001 and COV002, one of which was a single-blind randomized controlled phase 2/3 trial testing AZD1222 (ChAdOx1 nCoV-19) in healthy adults. For TCRbeta chain sequencing, PBMC samples were collected from trial participants at day 0 and at day 28 after the second dose. The rearrangement combines TRBV7-9 with TRBJ1-2; TRBD1 is a possible D gene, resting on 5 matching bases. The source is an adult in good health. The sequencing here drew on peripheral blood, taken on day 0 of AZD1222 vaccination. The CDR3 region: CASSLNVQGIYGYTF. The bases are TGTGCCAGCAGCTTAAACGTGCAGGGAATCTATGGCTACACCTTC.